This TCR beta chain derives from a study of CD8+ T cells in alopecia areata. Sequencing templates came from extracted RNA that was reverse transcribed into cDNA. Method: immunoSEQ multiplex PCR; TCRdb's copy keeps in-frame clones and lacks some. The sample records 100,000 to 150,000 clones, roughly 50% being singletons. Broader study findings: Sharing of TCRs across patients appeared less clear than in mice, possibly for HLA-related reasons.

Worth noting for this clone: Its antigen is as yet unknown.

Germline V gives CDR1 MGHDK, CDR2 SYGVNS. This CDR3 comprises 13 residues. The trim removed 6 bases at V and 2 bases at J, leaving 3 bases unmatched. The sequencing input was NKG2D-low CD8+ T cells sorted from blood. The gene calls are TRBV25-1 and TRBJ1-2; TRBD1 matches at 7 bases. The sequence was collected from a human donor with alopecia areata. The CDR3 reads CASRPRGNYGYTF. The CDR3 coding sequence is TGTGCCAGCAGGCCCAGGGGGAACTATGGCTACACCTTC.